Presented here are 24 T cell receptor beta chains from one specimen sequenced in a study of T cell repertoires in cytomegalovirus infection. One entry per CDR3 protein, called by TCRdb with MiXCR from the reads. This sample carries about 300,000 distinct CDR3 sequences, about a tenth of them seen once, and the ten largest clones take over 2.5%. The sequenced material came from PBMCs. The source of these receptors is a human donor in good health (CMV status not recorded). Some clones in this sample may be carry-over from other donors' samples.

This clonotype showed up just a few times. The chain is built from TRBV6-6 and TRBJ2-5, with 9 bases lining up with TRBD2. V was clipped by 6 bases and J by 6 bases; unmatched bases: 5. The CDR3 runs 13 residues. The germline V gene encodes CDR1 MNHNY and CDR2 SVGAGI (reference sequence). The CDR3 spells CASSASGEKTQYF. The DNA of the CDR3 is TGTGCCAGCAGCGCTAGCGGGGAGAAGACCCAGTACTTC.

This chain uses TRBV28 with TRBJ2-1; tentatively, D is TRBD1 (6 bases). Per germline, CDR1 MDHEN and CDR2 SYDVKM. The CDR3 loop spans 16 amino acids. V lost 6 bases and J 2 bases, leaving 17 bases between the germline ends. CDR3 in DNA: TGTGCCAGCAGCTCAGGGGCTCACAACGCCTACAATGAGCAGTTCTTC. Translation: CASSSGAHNAYNEQFF.

There are many counts of this clonotype. The chain carries TRBV12-3 or TRBV12-4 and TRBJ2-7; D perhaps matches TRBD1 (6 bases). Trimming left V 6 bases short and J 1 base short, with 10 bases between. CDR3 length: 13 amino acids. CDR3 sequence: CASRGTGSYEQYF. DNA for the CDR3: TGTGCCAGCAGGGGCACAGGGTCCTACGAGCAGTACTTC.

The chain employs TRBV29-1 and TRBJ1-4, with 7 bases identical to TRBD1. The CDR3 contains 13 residues. V shed 7 bases and J 5 bases; nucleotides not matched to a gene: 7. Germline V gene sequence: CDR1 SQVTM, CDR2 ANQGSEA. This CDR3 is CSGGTAKNEKLFF. In DNA, the CDR3 is TGCAGCGGGGGGACAGCAAAAAATGAAAAACTGTTTTTT.

Only a few counts were recorded for this clonotype. The chain links TRBV20-1 to TRBJ2-5, with 11 bases fitting TRBD2. Germline values: CDR1 DFQATT, CDR2 SNEGSKA (reference sequence). The CDR3 consists of 13 residues. The V and J ends lost 8 bases and 6 bases, in that order; junction bases with no gene match: 8. DNA of the CDR3: TGCAGTCGACTAGCGGGGTACCCGCAGACCCAGTACTTC. This sequence encodes CSRLAGYPQTQYF.

V and J are TRBV6-4 and TRBJ1-5, with unresolved D. This CDR3 comprises 13 residues. Germline loops: CDR1 MRHNA, CDR2 SNTAGT. The V end lost 5 bases, the J end lost 6 bases, and 11 bases lay between the germline ends. The CDR3 here is CASSPNYVQPQHF. CDR3 in DNA: TGTGCCAGCAGTCCTAATTACGTTCAGCCCCAGCATTTT.

V gene TRBV20-1 combines with J gene TRBJ2-5, with D maybe TRBD1 (6 bases). The germline V and J ends were trimmed by 6 bases and 1 base, with 12 bases remaining between them. The germline V gene encodes CDR1 DFQATT and CDR2 SNEGSKA (reference sequence). The CDR3 runs 13 residues. As DNA, the CDR3 is TGCAGTGCGAAGGACAGTTTCCAAGAGACCCAGTACTTC. It encodes CSAKDSFQETQYF.

This clonotype showed up many times. The gene calls are TRBV19 and TRBJ2-2; maybe TRBD1 (5 bases). The CDR3 length is 14 residues. V was cut by 5 bases and J by 4 bases, with 11 bases left in between. Germline lookup yields CDR1 LNHDA and CDR2 SQIVND (reference sequence). The CDR3 DNA is TGTGCCAGTAGTGGGCAGGGTCTCACCGGGGAGCTGTTTTTT. Protein: CASSGQGLTGELFF.

Turning to this clonotype: Since a much larger clone is just one base distant, this may be a read error. The final CDR3 position lacks the conserved phenylalanine or tryptophan, pointing to a likely read error. The chain is built from TRBV28 and TRBJ1-1, with D tentatively TRBD1 (5 bases). There are 12 residues in the CDR3. V was clipped by 5 bases and J by 11 bases, with 15 bases between them. Looked up from germline, CDR1 is MDHEN and CDR2 is SYDVKM. The CDR3 DNA follows: TGTGCCAGCAGTCCCGCGCGGGGACGGGCTTTCTCT. This encodes CASSPARGRAFS.

This clonotype has at least ten counts. The rearrangement links TRBV20-1 to TRBJ2-3; D assignment may be TRBD1 or TRBD2 (5 bases each). Trimming removed 5 bases from V and 2 bases from J, with 11 bases in between. Germline assignment: CDR1 DFQATT and CDR2 SNEGSKA (reference sequence). This CDR3 contains 13 residues. CDR3 amino acids: CSAGDGYTDTQYF. The CDR3 nucleotides read TGCAGTGCTGGGGACGGTTACACAGATACGCAGTATTTT.

The CDR3 is CASSYRAGGLEETQYF. The CDR3 bases are TGTGCCAGCAGTTACAGGGCGGGGGGACTGGAAGAGACCCAGTACTTC. This chain links TRBV6-5 with TRBJ2-5; TRBD2 aligns across 8 bases. The CDR3 covers 16 residues. Germline trimming cut 2 bases from V and 3 bases from J; bases unmatched to any gene: 8. Germline CDR1 and CDR2: MNHEY and SVGAGI.

On this clonotype: Mismatch with germline at one junction end may stem from a read error. The chain recombines TRBV14 with TRBJ2-1; either TRBD1 or TRBD2 may supply D (5 bases each). CDR3 length: 15 residues. CDR1 SGHDN and CDR2 FVKESK come from the germline V gene. The CDR3 DNA sequence: TGTGCCAGCGGCCAAGAGGGGCTAGGAATGCGAGAGCAGTTCTTC. It encodes CASGQEGLGMREQFF.

The sample holds many counts of this clonotype. V and J are TRBV14 and TRBJ2-3; 8 bases agree with TRBD2. This CDR3 region has 21 residues. Germline V CDR1 and CDR2: SGHDN, FVKESK. Trimming cost V 0 bases and J 0 bases; bases outside gene matches: 17. In DNA, the CDR3 is TGTGCCAGCAGCCAAGATTGGCGAGCGGGGGCCTTCTTGGCCAGCACAGATACGCAGTATTTT. This gives the protein CASSQDWRAGAFLASTDTQYF.

This clonotype occurred many times. The chain has TRBV20-1 and TRBJ1-6; TRBD1 matches at 7 bases. The germline V gene encodes CDR1 DFQATT and CDR2 SNEGSKA (reference sequence). V was clipped by 5 bases and J by 9 bases; unmatched bases: 16. There are 16 residues in the CDR3. The CDR3 DNA is TGCAGTGCTCACCTCCCGACAGACAGGGAGGTTTCACCCCTCCACTTT. Translated: CSAHLPTDREVSPLHF.

This clonotype counts as medium-sized. This chain connects TRBV7-2 to TRBJ2-6; D unclear. CDR3 length equals 16 residues. The germline gives CDR1 SGHTA, CDR2 FQGNSA. Trimming cost V 5 bases and J 4 bases, with 15 bases left between them. The CDR3 here is CASSPRTGPGANVLTF. DNA for the CDR3: TGTGCCAGCAGCCCAAGGACGGGTCCCGGGGCCAACGTCCTGACTTTC.

This clonotype appeared many times. The V and J genes are TRBV7-2 and TRBJ2-5; no clear D gene. V was clipped by 5 bases and J by 4 bases, with 8 bases between them. This CDR3 region has 12 residues. Germline CDR1 and CDR2: SGHTA and FQGNSA. The CDR3 sequence is CASSAIRETQYF. The CDR3 DNA sequence: TGTGCCAGCAGCGCCATTAGAGAGACCCAGTACTTC.

Many counts were recorded for this clonotype. V gene TRBV7-9 combines with J gene TRBJ2-6, with 8 bases aligning to TRBD1. The CDR3 is made up of 18 amino acids. The ends lost 6 bases at V and 2 bases at J; junction bases unmatched: 12. The germline CDR1 and CDR2 sequences are SEHNR and FQNEAQ (reference sequence). Here the CDR3 DNA reads TGTGCCAGCAGTCGACAGACAGGGGAAGGGGCTGGGGCCAACGTCCTGACTTTC. Protein: CASSRQTGEGAGANVLTF.

This clonotype was counted at least ten times. The chain employs TRBV20-1 and TRBJ1-1; a weak D match, TRBD1 (5 bases). CDR1 is DFQATT, CDR2 SNEGSKA, per germline (reference sequence). Trimming stripped 0 bases from V and 4 bases from J, with 12 bases between. This CDR3 spans 14 amino acids. The CDR3 region is CSAREGRGRTEAFF. In nucleotides, the CDR3 is TGCAGTGCTAGAGAAGGTCGGGGACGCACTGAAGCTTTCTTT.

This clonotype was detected many times. The chain couples TRBV7-9 to TRBJ1-4; D may be TRBD1 (6 bases). CDR1 and CDR2 (germline): SEHNR, FQNEAQ (reference sequence). V lost 5 bases to trimming and J lost 8 bases, with 15 bases between them. The length of the CDR3 is 14 residues. The CDR3 sequence: CASSAYRDEEKLFF. Written as DNA, the CDR3 is TGTGCCAGCAGCGCCTACAGGGATGAAGAAAAACTGTTTTTT.

The chain carries TRBV20-1 and TRBJ1-5, with D unclear. The CDR3 runs to 14 residues. Trimming took off 5 bases at V and 2 bases at J, with 13 bases between the two ends. Germline loops: CDR1 DFQATT, CDR2 SNEGSKA (reference sequence). The CDR3 region has the DNA TGCAGTGCTTCCCCGAAAAGGGGCAATCAGCCCCAGCATTTT. Protein: CSASPKRGNQPQHF.

This clonotype was observed many times. The rearrangement links TRBV7-8 to TRBJ2-5; TRBD2 is a possible D gene (6 bases). The ends were cut back, 3 bases at V and 2 bases at J, with 10 bases in the middle. Per the germline V gene, CDR1 is SGHVS and CDR2 is FQNEAQ. The CDR3 totals 14 residues. This CDR3 reads CASSFGTQQETQYF. The CDR3 nucleotides are TGTGCCAGCAGCTTTGGGACTCAACAAGAGACCCAGTACTTC.

This clonotype has ten or more counts. The chain combines TRBV20-1 with TRBJ1-5; unclear D gene. Germline CDR1 and CDR2: DFQATT and SNEGSKA (reference sequence). V lost 6 bases and J lost 4, with 10 bases in between. CDR3 length: 12 amino acids. CDR3 region: CSAEGGNQPQHF. The CDR3 bases are TGCAGTGCCGAAGGAGGAAATCAGCCCCAGCATTTT.

This chain joins TRBV20-1 and TRBJ2-7; D possibly matches TRBD1 or TRBD2 (5 bases each). The CDR3 sequence is 15 residues long. CDR1 is DFQATT, CDR2 SNEGSKA, per germline (reference sequence). Trimming cost V 5 bases and J 7 bases, with 24 bases left between them. This chain's CDR3 is CSAGGKRRPGPEQYV. CDR3 nucleotides: TGCAGTGCTGGGGGTAAGCGGCGGCCTGGTCCAGAGCAGTACGTC.

This clonotype turned up a few times. The CDR3 here is CASSVEGDTSYNEQFF. The DNA for the CDR3 is TGTGCCAGCAGCGTAGAGGGGGATACATCCTACAATGAGCAGTTCTTC. V gene TRBV9 combines with J gene TRBJ2-1, with a possible D match to TRBD1 (6 bases). Trimming removed 0 bases at V and 1 base at J, with 11 bases between. CDR3 length equals 16 residues. Germline assignment: CDR1 SGDLS and CDR2 YYNGEE.